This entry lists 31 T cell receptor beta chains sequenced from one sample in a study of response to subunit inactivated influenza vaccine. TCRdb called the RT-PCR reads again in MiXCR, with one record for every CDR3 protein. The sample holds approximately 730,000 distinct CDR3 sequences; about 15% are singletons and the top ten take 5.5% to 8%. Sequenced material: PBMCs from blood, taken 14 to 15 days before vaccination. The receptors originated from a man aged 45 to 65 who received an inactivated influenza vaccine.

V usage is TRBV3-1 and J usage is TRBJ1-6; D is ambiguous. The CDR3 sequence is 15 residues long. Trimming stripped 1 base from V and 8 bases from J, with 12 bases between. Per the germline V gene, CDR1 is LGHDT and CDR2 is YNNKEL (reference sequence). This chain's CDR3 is CASSQGELLHSPLHF. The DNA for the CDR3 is TGTGCCAGCAGCCAAGGAGAACTATTGCATTCACCCCTCCACTTT.

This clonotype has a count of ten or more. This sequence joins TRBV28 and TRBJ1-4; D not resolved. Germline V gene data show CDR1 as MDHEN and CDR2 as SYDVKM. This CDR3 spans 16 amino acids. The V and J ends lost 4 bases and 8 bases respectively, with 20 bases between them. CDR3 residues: CASSSGLLKVREKLFF. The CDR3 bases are TGTGCCAGCAGTTCCGGTCTCTTGAAGGTTCGGGAAAAACTGTTTTTT.

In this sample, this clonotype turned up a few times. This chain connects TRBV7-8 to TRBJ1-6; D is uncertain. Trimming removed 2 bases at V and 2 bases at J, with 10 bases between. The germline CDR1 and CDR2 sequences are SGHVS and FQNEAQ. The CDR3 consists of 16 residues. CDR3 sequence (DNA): TGTGCCAGCAGCTTATCGTCTGGGACCTATAATTCACCCCTCCACTTT. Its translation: CASSLSSGTYNSPLHF.

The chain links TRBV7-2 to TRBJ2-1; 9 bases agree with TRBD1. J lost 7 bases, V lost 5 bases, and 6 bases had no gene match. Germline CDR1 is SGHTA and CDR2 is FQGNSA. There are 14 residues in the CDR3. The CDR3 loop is CASSVSTGGNEQFF. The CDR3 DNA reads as TGTGCCAGCAGCGTATCGACAGGGGGTAATGAGCAGTTCTTC.

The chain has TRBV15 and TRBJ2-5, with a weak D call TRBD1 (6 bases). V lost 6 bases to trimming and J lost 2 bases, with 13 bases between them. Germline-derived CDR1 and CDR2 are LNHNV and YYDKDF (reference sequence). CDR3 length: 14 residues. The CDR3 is CATRLWGQQETQYF. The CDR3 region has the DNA TGTGCCACCAGGTTGTGGGGGCAGCAAGAGACCCAGTACTTC.

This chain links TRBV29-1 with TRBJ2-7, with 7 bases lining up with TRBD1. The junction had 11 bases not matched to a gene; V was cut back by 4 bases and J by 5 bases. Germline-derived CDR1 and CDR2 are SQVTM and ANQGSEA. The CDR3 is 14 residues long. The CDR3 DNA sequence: TGCAGCGTTGGGGGGACAGTTGCAATAGACGAGCAGTACTTC. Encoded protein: CSVGGTVAIDEQYF.

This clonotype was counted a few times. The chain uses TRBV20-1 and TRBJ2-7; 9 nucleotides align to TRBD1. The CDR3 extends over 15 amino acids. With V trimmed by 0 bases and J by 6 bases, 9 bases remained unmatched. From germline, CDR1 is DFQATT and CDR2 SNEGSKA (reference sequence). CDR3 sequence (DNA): TGCAGTGCTAGAGATCTCAACAGGGGGCGCGGCGAGCAGTACTTC. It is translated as CSARDLNRGRGEQYF.

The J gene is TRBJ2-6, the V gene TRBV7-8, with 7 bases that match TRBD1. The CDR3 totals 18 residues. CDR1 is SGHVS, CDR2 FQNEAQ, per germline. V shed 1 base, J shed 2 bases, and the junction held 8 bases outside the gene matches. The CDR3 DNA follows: TGTGCCAGCAGCTTAGTAGGCCCAGGGGGAGCTGGGGCCAACGTCCTGACTTTC. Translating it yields CASSLVGPGGAGANVLTF.

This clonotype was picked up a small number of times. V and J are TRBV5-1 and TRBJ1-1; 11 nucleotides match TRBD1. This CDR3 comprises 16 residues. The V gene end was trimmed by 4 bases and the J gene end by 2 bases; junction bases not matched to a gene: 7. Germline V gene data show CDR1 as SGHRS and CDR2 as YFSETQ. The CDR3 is CASSTGQGASNTEAFF. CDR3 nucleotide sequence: TGCGCCAGCAGCACAGGACAGGGGGCATCAAACACTGAAGCTTTCTTT.

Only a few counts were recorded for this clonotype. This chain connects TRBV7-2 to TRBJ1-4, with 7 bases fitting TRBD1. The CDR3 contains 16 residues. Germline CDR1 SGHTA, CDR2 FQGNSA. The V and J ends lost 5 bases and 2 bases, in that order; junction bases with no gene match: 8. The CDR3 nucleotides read TGTGCCAGCAGCCCCAGACCACAGGGGACTAATGAAAAACTGTTTTTT. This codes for CASSPRPQGTNEKLFF.

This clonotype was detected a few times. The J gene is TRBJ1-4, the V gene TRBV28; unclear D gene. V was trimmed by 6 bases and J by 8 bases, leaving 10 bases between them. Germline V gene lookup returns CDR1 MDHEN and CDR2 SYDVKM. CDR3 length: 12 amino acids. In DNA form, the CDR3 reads TGTGCCAGCAGGTCATCGGTCGAAAAACTGTTTTTT. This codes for CASRSSVEKLFF.

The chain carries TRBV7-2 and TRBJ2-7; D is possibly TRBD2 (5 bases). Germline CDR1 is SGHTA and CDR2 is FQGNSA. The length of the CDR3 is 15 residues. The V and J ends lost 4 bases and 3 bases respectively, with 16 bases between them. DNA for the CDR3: TGTGCCAGCAGCTCGTCCGGGATTCCCTACTACGAGCAGTACTTC. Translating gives CASSSSGIPYYEQYF.

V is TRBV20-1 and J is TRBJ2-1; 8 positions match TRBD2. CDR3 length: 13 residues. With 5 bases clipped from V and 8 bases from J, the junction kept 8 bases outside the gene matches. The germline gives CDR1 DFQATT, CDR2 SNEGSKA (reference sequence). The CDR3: CSAVRTSTDEQFF. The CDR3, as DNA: TGCAGTGCTGTCAGGACTAGCACCGATGAGCAGTTCTTC.

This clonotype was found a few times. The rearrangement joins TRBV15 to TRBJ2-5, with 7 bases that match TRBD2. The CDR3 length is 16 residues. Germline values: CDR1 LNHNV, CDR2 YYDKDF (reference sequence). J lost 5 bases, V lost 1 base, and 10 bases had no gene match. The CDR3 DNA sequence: TGTGCCACCAGCAGAGTCTTTGCGGGAGCCGGGGAGACCCAGTACTTC. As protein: CATSRVFAGAGETQYF.

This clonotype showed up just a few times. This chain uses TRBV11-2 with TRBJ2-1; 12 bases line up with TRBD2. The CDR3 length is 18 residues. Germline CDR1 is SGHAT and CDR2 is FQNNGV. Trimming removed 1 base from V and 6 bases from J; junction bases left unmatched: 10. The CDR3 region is CASSLVSSGGASSNEQFF. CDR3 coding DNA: TGTGCCAGCAGCTTAGTTTCTAGCGGGGGGGCAAGTAGCAATGAGCAGTTCTTC. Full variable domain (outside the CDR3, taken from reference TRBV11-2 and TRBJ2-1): EAGVAQSPRYKIIEKRQSVAFWCNPISGHATLYWYQQILGQGPKLLIQFQNNGVVDDSQLPKDRFSAERLKGVDSTLKIQPAKLEDSAVYLCASSLVSSGGASSNEQFFGPGTRLTVL.

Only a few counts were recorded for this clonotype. The CDR3 DNA is TGTGCCACCAGCAGCTCCGGGACAGGTTCTGAGCAGTTCTTC. Encoded protein: CATSSSGTGSEQFF. The chain uses TRBV15 and TRBJ2-1, with TRBD1 matching over 8 bases. Germline V CDR1 and CDR2: LNHNV, YYDKDF (reference sequence). The J segment lost 9 bases and the V segment lost 3 bases, leaving 7 bases of the junction unmatched. The CDR3 is 14 residues long.

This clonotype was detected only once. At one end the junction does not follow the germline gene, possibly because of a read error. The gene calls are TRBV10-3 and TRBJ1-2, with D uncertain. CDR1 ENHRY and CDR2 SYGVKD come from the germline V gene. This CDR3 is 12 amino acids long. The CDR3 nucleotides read TGTGTCATCAGTGAACCCCTCGGAGGCTACACCTTC. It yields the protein CVISEPLGGYTF.

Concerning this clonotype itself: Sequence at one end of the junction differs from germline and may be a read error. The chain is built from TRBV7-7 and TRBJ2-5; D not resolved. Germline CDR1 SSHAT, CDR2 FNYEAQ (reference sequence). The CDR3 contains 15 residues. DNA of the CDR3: TGTGCTAGCAGCTTAGCCCGGAGCGATTGGGAGACCCAGTACTTC. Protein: CASSLARSDWETQYF.

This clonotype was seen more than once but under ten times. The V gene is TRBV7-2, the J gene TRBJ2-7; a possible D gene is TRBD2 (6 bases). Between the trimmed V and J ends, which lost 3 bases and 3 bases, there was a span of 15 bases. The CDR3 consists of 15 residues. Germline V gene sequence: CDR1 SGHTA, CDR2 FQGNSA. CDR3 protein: CASSFYGSGGYEQYF. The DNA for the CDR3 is TGTGCCAGCAGCTTTTACGGGAGTGGAGGCTACGAGCAGTACTTC.

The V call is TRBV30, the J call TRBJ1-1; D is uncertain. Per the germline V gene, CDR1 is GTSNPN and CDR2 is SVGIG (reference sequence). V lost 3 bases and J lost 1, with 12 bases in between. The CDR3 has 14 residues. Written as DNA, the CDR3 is TGTGCCTGGAGCCACAACCCTAGGAACACTGAAGCTTTCTTT. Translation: CAWSHNPRNTEAFF. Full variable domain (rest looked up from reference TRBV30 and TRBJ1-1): SQTIHQWPATLVQPVGSPLSLECTVEGTSNPNLYWYRQAAGRGLQLLFYSVGIGQISSEVPQNLSASRPQDRQFILSSKKLLLSDSGFYLCAWSHNPRNTEAFFGQGTRLTVV.

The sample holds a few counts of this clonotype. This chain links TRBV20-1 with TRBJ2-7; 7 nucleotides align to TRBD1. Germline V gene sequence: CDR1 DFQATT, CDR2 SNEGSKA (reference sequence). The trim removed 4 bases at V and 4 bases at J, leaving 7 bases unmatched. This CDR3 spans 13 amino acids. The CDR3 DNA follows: TGCAGTGCTAACTCAGGGACAGCATACGAGCAGTACTTC. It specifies CSANSGTAYEQYF.

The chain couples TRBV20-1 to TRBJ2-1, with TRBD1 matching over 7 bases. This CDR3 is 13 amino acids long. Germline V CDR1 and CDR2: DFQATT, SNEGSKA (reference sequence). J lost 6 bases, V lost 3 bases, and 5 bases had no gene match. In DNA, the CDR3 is TGCAGTGCTAGTGAGGGGGCGTTCAATGAGCAGTTCTTC. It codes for CSASEGAFNEQFF.

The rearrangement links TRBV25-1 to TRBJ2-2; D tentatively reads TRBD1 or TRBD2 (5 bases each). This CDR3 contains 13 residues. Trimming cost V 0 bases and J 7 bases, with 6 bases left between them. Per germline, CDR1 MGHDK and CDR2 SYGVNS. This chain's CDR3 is CASSEYGGGELFF. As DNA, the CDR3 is TGTGCCAGCAGTGAATATGGGGGCGGGGAGCTGTTTTTT.

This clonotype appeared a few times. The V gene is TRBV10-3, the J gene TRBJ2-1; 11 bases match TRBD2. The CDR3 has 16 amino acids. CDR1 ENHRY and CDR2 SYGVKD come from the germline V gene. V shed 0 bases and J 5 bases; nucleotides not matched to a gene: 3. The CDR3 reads CAISESMGLADNEQFF. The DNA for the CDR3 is TGTGCCATCAGTGAGTCGATGGGACTAGCGGACAATGAGCAGTTCTTC.

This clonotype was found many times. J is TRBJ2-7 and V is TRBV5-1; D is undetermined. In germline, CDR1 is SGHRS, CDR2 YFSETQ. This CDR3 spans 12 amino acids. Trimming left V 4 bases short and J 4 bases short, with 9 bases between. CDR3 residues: CASSRTEYEQYF. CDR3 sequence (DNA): TGCGCCAGCAGCAGAACAGAGTACGAGCAGTACTTC.

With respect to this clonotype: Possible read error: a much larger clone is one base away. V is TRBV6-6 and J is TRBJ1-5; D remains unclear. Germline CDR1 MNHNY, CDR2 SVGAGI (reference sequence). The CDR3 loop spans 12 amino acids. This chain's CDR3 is CASRVSNQTQHF. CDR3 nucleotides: TGTGCCAGCAGGGTTAGCAATCAGACCCAGCATTTT.

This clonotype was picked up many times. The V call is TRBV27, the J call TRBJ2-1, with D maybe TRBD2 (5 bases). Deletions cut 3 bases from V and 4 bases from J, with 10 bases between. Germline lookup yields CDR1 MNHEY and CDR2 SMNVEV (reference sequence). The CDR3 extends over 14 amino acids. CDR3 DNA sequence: TGTGCCAGCAGTTTGAGACGCGGGTACAATGAGCAGTTCTTC. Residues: CASSLRRGYNEQFF.

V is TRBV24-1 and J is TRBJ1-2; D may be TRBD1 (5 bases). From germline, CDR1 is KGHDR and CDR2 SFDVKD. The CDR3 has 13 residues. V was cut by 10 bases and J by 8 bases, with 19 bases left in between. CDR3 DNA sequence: TGTGCCACGAGTCCCTACAATTGGGGCGGCTACACCTTC. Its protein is CATSPYNWGGYTF.

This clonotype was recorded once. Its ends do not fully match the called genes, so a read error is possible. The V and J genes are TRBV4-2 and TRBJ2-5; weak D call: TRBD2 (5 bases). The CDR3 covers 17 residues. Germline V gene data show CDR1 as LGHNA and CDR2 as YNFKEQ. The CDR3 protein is CASSQEDSLVIKETQYF. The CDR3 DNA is TGTGCCAGCAGCCAAGAAGACTCACTAGTGATTAAAGAGACCCAGTATTTC.

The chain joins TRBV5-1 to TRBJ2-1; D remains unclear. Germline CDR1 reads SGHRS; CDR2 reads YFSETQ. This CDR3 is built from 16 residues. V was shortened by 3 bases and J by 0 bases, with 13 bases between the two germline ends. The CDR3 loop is CASSSTVAGSYNEQFF. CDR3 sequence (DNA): TGCGCCAGCAGCTCCACGGTAGCAGGCTCCTACAATGAGCAGTTCTTC. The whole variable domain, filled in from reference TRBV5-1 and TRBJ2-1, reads KAGVTQTPRYLIKTRGQQVTLSCSPISGHRSVSWYQQTPGQGLQFLFEYFSETQRNKGNFPGRFSGRQFSNSRSEMNVSTLELGDSALYLCASSSTVAGSYNEQFFGPGTRLTVL.

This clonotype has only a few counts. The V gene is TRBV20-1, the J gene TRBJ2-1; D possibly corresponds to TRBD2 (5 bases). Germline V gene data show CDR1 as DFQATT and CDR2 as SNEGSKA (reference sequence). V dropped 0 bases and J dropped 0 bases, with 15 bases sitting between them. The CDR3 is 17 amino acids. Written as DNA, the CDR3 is TGCAGTGCTAGAGATGGGAGCGGAGTGAGCTCCTACAATGAGCAGTTCTTC. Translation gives CSARDGSGVSSYNEQFF.